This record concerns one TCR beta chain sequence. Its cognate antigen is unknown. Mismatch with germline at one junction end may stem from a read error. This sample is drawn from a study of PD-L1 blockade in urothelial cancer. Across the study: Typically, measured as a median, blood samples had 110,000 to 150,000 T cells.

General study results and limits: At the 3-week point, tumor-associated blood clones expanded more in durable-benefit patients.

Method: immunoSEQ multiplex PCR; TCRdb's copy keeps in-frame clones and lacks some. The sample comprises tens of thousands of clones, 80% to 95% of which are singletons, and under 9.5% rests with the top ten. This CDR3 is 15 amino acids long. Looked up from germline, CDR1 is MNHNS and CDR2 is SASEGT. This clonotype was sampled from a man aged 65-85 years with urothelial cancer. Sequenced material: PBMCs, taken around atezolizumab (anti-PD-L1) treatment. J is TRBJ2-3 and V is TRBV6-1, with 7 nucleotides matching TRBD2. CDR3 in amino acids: CASSQAAGSTDTQYF. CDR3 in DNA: TGTGCCAGCAGTCAAGCAGCGGGGTCCACAGATACGCAGTATTTT.